The 31 T cell receptor beta chains below were found in one sample sequenced in a study of blood T cell repertoires in COVID-19. Profiled with immunoSEQ multiplex PCR; TCRdb holds only in-frame clones, not every one. The sample carries more than 45,000 clones, around nine tenths recorded once. The sequencing sample was made of peripheral blood. Every receptor here comes from a man in his 60s with active or convalescent COVID-19.

This rearrangement joins TRBV5-1 to TRBJ1-1; D may be TRBD1 (5 bases). The CDR3 is 16 amino acids. Per germline, CDR1 SGHRS and CDR2 YFSETQ. Trimming stripped 2 bases from V and 0 bases from J, with 14 bases between. The CDR3 DNA follows: TGCGCCAGCAGCTTAGGACACAACCTGCTGAACACTGAAGCTTTCTTT. Residues: CASSLGHNLLNTEAFF.

This chain uses TRBV3-1 (or the pseudogene TRBV3-2) with TRBJ2-1; D remains ambiguous. The CDR3 is 13 residues long. Trimming shortened V by 4 bases and J by 8 bases, and 12 bases separated the two germline ends. Germline V gene lookup returns CDR1 LGHDT and CDR2 YNNKEL (reference sequence). The CDR3 sequence is CASSLVQADEQFF. The CDR3 DNA reads TGTGCCAGCAGCCTTGTCCAGGCCGATGAGCAGTTCTTC.

This clone was recorded only once. The chain recombines TRBV19 with TRBJ2-6, with D tentatively TRBD1 (5 bases). Trimming cost V 7 bases and J 15 bases, with 19 bases left between them. Germline lookup yields CDR1 LNHDA and CDR2 SQIVND (reference sequence). The CDR3 totals 13 residues. The CDR3 DNA reads as TGTGCCAGTACCCTAACGCTCCAGGGCCCCCTGACTTTC. As protein: CASTLTLQGPLTF.

The V call is TRBV6-5, the J call TRBJ1-2; 10 bases are shared with TRBD1. The ends lost 6 bases at V and 2 bases at J; junction bases unmatched: 3. Germline CDR1 MNHEY, CDR2 SVGAGI. The CDR3 runs 14 residues. The CDR3 region has the DNA TGTGCCAGCAGGCGGGACAGGGGAAACTATGGCTACACCTTC. Amino acid sequence: CASRRDRGNYGYTF.

The chain recombines TRBV5-4 with TRBJ1-1; D might be TRBD1 (5 bases). The CDR3 runs to 15 residues. The germline V gene encodes CDR1 SGHNT and CDR2 YYREEE (reference sequence). V was pared by 4 bases and J by 8 bases, with 21 bases between. CDR3 loop: CASSPVGQGGSEAFF. DNA for the CDR3: TGTGCCAGCAGCCCGGTCGGTCAGGGAGGGTCGGAAGCTTTCTTT.

The chain links TRBV2 to TRBJ1-6; 7 bases line up with TRBD1. Germline loops: CDR1 SNHLY, CDR2 FYNNEI. J was trimmed by 8 bases and V by 5 bases; bases with no gene match: 6. This CDR3 has 14 amino acids. The chain's CDR3 is CASSTTGIDSPLHF. The CDR3 nucleotides are TGTGCCAGCAGTACGACAGGGATTGATTCACCCCTCCACTTT.

This chain uses TRBV11-1 with TRBJ1-2; no definite D call. Germline V CDR1 and CDR2: SGHAT, FQDESV (reference sequence). The CDR3 extends over 14 amino acids. Trimming left V 4 bases short and J 4 bases short, with 13 bases between. CDR3 sequence (DNA): TGTGCCAGCAGCTCGGGTCCCAACCTCTATGGCTACACCTTC. Its translation: CASSSGPNLYGYTF.

The gene calls are TRBV7-2 and TRBJ2-3, with TRBD2 identical over 16 bases. Looked up from germline, CDR1 is SGHTA and CDR2 is FQGNSA. CDR3 size: 17 residues. V was clipped by 3 bases and J by 3 bases; unmatched bases: 3. CDR3 sequence reads: CASSLGLAGGSTDTQYF. CDR3 sequence (DNA): TGTGCCAGCAGCTTGGGACTAGCGGGGGGGAGTACAGATACGCAGTATTTT.

V gene TRBV11-2 combines with J gene TRBJ1-1; maybe TRBD1 (6 bases). Trimming cost V 2 bases and J 0 bases, with 10 bases left between them. Germline V gene sequence: CDR1 SGHAT, CDR2 FQNNGV. The CDR3 has 15 amino acids. CDR3 amino acids: CASSLRGGMNTEAFF. As DNA, the CDR3 is TGTGCCAGCAGCTTACGGGGGGGCATGAACACTGAAGCTTTCTTT.

V is TRBV11-3 and J is TRBJ2-1; 10 positions agree with TRBD2. The germline CDR1 and CDR2 sequences are SGHNT and YENEEA. The CDR3 consists of 16 residues. The ends lost 3 bases at V and 2 bases at J; junction bases unmatched: 4. Here the CDR3 reads CASSLELAGTYNEQFF. The CDR3 DNA sequence: TGTGCCAGCAGCTTGGAACTAGCGGGGACCTACAATGAGCAGTTCTTC.

The chain recombines TRBV7-2 with TRBJ2-5; TRBD1 aligns across 8 bases. This CDR3 comprises 15 residues. Germline assignment: CDR1 SGHTA and CDR2 FQGNSA. V gave up 5 bases and J gave up 5 bases; unmatched junction bases: 10. The CDR3 DNA reads TGTGCCAGCAGCAATCAGGGGGCGGGGTCGGAGACCCAGTACTTC. Its protein is CASSNQGAGSETQYF.

The V call is TRBV5-1, the J call TRBJ1-2; D is unresolved. Deletions cut 5 bases from V and 0 bases from J, with 14 bases between. CDR1 SGHRS and CDR2 YFSETQ come from the germline V gene. The CDR3 loop spans 15 amino acids. As DNA, the CDR3 is TGCGCCAGCAGTCGGACTGATACTCCTAACTATGGCTACACCTTC. Encoded protein: CASSRTDTPNYGYTF.

The rearrangement links TRBV10-3 to TRBJ2-3, with D perhaps TRBD1 (5 bases). V lost 11 bases and J 5 bases, leaving 20 bases between the germline ends. CDR3 length equals 14 residues. Germline V lookup: CDR1 ENHRY, CDR2 SYGVKD. The CDR3 coding sequence is TGTGCCGTGCTTCAACAGGTGGGCATAGATACGCAGTATTTT. Residues: CAVLQQVGIDTQYF.

The CDR3 reads CASSLGQGASYEQYF. The CDR3, as DNA: TGCGCCAGCAGCTTGGGACAGGGGGCGAGCTACGAGCAGTACTTC. V usage is TRBV5-1 and J usage is TRBJ2-7; 10 nucleotides line up with TRBD1. Looked up from germline, CDR1 is SGHRS and CDR2 is YFSETQ. V was clipped by 0 bases and J by 3 bases; unmatched bases: 3. This CDR3 is 15 amino acids long.

The chain has TRBV30 and TRBJ1-6; D gene ambiguous. The length of the CDR3 is 15 residues. Germline V gene sequence: CDR1 GTSNPN, CDR2 SVGIG (reference sequence). V gave up 0 bases and J gave up 5 bases, with 11 bases separating them. CDR3 DNA: TGTGCCTGGAGTGTATTGAACAGAAATAATTCACCCCTCCACTTT. This gives the protein CAWSVLNRNNSPLHF.

The rearrangement joins TRBV5-6 to TRBJ2-1; no reliable D call. Germline V gene sequence: CDR1 SGHDT, CDR2 YYEEEE. The CDR3 consists of 12 residues. V dropped 1 base and J dropped 5 bases, with 4 bases sitting between them. The CDR3 protein is CASSLSDNEQFF. The CDR3 bases are TGTGCCAGCAGCTTGTCGGACAATGAGCAGTTCTTC.

The chain joins TRBV19 to TRBJ1-1; 8 bases map to TRBD1. V trimming: 10 bases; J trimming: 6 bases; junction bases outside the gene matches: 16. CDR1 is LNHDA and CDR2 is SQIVND in the germline V gene (reference sequence). The CDR3 is made up of 15 amino acids. The CDR3 loop is CATRARGRERAEAFF. CDR3 sequence (DNA): TGTGCCACCAGGGCCAGGGGGCGCGAAAGGGCTGAAGCTTTCTTT. The complete variable domain, with remaining parts taken from reference TRBV19 and TRBJ1-1, reads DGGITQSPKYLFRKEGQNVTLSCEQNLNHDAMYWYRQDPGQGLRLIYYSQIVNDFQKGDIAEGYSVSREKKESFPLTVTSAQKNPTAFYLCATRARGRERAEAFFGQGTRLTVV.

The rearrangement joins TRBV6-1 to TRBJ1-2; a weak D match, TRBD1 (5 bases). Germline V gene lookup returns CDR1 MNHNS and CDR2 SASEGT. The CDR3 consists of 14 residues. The V end was cut by 2 bases, the J end by 1 base, with 8 bases between. The CDR3 reads CASSEQGSNYGYTF. The CDR3, as DNA: TGTGCCAGCAGTGAACAGGGTAGTAACTATGGCTACACCTTC.

This clone has only one observation. V usage is TRBV25-1 and J usage is TRBJ2-3; D is unresolved. V lost 4 bases to trimming and J lost 4 bases, with 18 bases between them. Germline V CDR1 and CDR2: MGHDK, SYGVNS. The CDR3 runs 16 residues. The CDR3 sequence: CASSALTWRGADTQYF. The CDR3 nucleotides are TGTGCCAGCAGTGCCCTGACCTGGAGAGGAGCAGATACGCAGTATTTT.

The chain links TRBV6-1 to TRBJ1-1, with 9 bases lining up with TRBD1. Germline V gene sequence: CDR1 MNHNS, CDR2 SASEGT. V dropped 2 bases and J dropped 5; count of bases not matched to a gene: 3. CDR3 length: 14 residues. The CDR3 loop reads CASSERQGVTEAFF. The CDR3 bases are TGTGCCAGCAGTGAACGACAGGGGGTGACTGAAGCTTTCTTT.

This clone was seen just once. This chain joins TRBV5-1 and TRBJ1-1; D may be TRBD1 (6 bases). The ends were cut back, 3 bases at V and 4 bases at J, with 13 bases in the middle. The length of the CDR3 is 14 residues. The germline V gene has CDR1 SGHRS and CDR2 YFSETQ. This CDR3 reads CASSYRQDGTEAFF. CDR3 bases: TGCGCCAGCAGCTACAGACAGGATGGCACTGAAGCTTTCTTT.

The chain recombines TRBV13 with TRBJ1-5; D possibly corresponds to TRBD1 (5 bases). This CDR3 comprises 14 residues. V was pared by 6 bases and J by 1 base, with 10 bases between. The germline V gene has CDR1 PRHDT and CDR2 FYEKMQ (reference sequence). This CDR3 is CASSYGGSNQPQHF. The CDR3 nucleotides read TGTGCCAGCAGTTATGGGGGGAGCAATCAGCCCCAGCATTTT.

CDR3 region: CASSETEYEQYF. Here the CDR3 DNA reads TGTGCCAGCTCAGAGACAGAATACGAGCAGTACTTC. J is TRBJ2-7 and V is TRBV18; tentative D call: TRBD1 (5 bases). The CDR3 covers 12 residues. V lost 5 bases to trimming and J lost 4 bases, with 9 bases between them. Germline V gene sequence: CDR1 KGHSH, CDR2 LQKENI.

This sequence joins TRBV27 and TRBJ1-2; 9 nucleotides line up with TRBD1. Looked up from germline, CDR1 is MNHEY and CDR2 is SMNVEV (reference sequence). Unmatched junction bases numbered 10, after V lost 8 bases and J lost 6 bases. This CDR3 has 14 residues. The CDR3 region is CASAGTGKVDGYTF. DNA of the CDR3: TGTGCCAGCGCTGGGACAGGGAAAGTGGATGGCTACACCTTC.

A note on this clone: Other DNA sequences in this specimen translate into the identical CDR3. The chain employs TRBV7-2 and TRBJ2-5; maybe TRBD2 (7 bases). Germline V gene data show CDR1 as SGHTA and CDR2 as FQGNSA. The CDR3 consists of 13 residues. Trimming took 3 bases from V and 5 from J, leaving 10 bases between them. The CDR3 sequence is CASSFRGAETQYF. In DNA form, the CDR3 reads TGTGCCAGCAGCTTCCGGGGGGCTGAGACCCAGTACTTC.

The chain couples TRBV19 to TRBJ1-5, with 7 bases matching TRBD1. The CDR3 has 15 amino acids. The ends lost 10 bases at V and 4 bases at J; junction bases unmatched: 13. CDR1 is LNHDA and CDR2 is SQIVND in the germline V gene (reference sequence). This chain's CDR3 is CATNDRQGTNQPQHF. The CDR3, as DNA: TGTGCCACAAACGACAGACAGGGCACTAATCAGCCCCAGCATTTT.

This clone has only one observation. The CDR3: CASSNGHPGTEAFF. DNA for the CDR3: TGTGCCAGTAGTAACGGACACCCTGGCACTGAAGCTTTCTTT. The chain has TRBV19 and TRBJ1-1, with D perhaps TRBD1 (5 bases). CDR1 and CDR2 (germline): LNHDA, SQIVND (reference sequence). The CDR3 totals 14 residues. V gave up 4 bases and J gave up 4 bases, with 13 bases separating them.

The chain carries TRBV5-4 and TRBJ1-6; no reliable D call. The CDR3 consists of 14 residues. Trimming removed 2 bases from V and 8 bases from J, with 11 bases in between. From germline, CDR1 is SGHNT and CDR2 YYREEE (reference sequence). Here the CDR3 DNA reads TGTGCCAGCAGCTTTAGCGGTCTGTATTCACCCCTCCACTTT. Protein product: CASSFSGLYSPLHF.

This clone was counted a few times. V usage is TRBV5-4 and J usage is TRBJ2-4; D might be TRBD1 (5 bases). Trimming stripped 3 bases from V and 1 base from J, with 8 bases between. Germline CDR1 and CDR2: SGHNT and YYREEE (reference sequence). The CDR3 loop spans 14 amino acids. CDR3 protein: CASSSRVAKNIQYF. CDR3 bases: TGTGCCAGCAGCTCCAGGGTGGCCAAAAACATTCAGTACTTC.

The J gene is TRBJ1-1, the V gene TRBV7-3; D call uncertain. Germline V CDR1 and CDR2: SGHTA, FQGTGA. The V gene lost 3 bases and the J gene lost 9 bases, with 14 bases spanning the gap. This CDR3 is 13 amino acids long. The CDR3 coding sequence is TGTGCCAGCAGCTTGGAGCCGGACTCGAAAGCTTTCTTT. It encodes CASSLEPDSKAFF.

This rearrangement joins TRBV7-9 to TRBJ2-1; D gene uncertain. Per the germline V gene, CDR1 is SEHNR and CDR2 is FQNEAQ (reference sequence). This CDR3 has 13 amino acids. Trimming left V 4 bases short and J 4 bases short, with 8 bases between. In nucleotides, the CDR3 is TGTGCCAGCAGCTATCTGAGTTACAATGAGCAGTTCTTC. It is translated as CASSYLSYNEQFF.